The rows below give T cell receptor beta chains drawn from one sample of a study of early T cells in non-severe SARS-CoV-2 infection. MiXCR, run by TCRdb on the 5' RACE reads, gives a single entry per CDR3 protein. Seen here are tens of thousands of distinct CDR3 sequences, just under 4% observed once, and the top ten hold more than 8.5%. The sample taken for sequencing was whole blood. The receptors stem from an adult who was a healthcare worker with PCR-confirmed SARS-CoV-2 infection or an uninfected control (not recorded which). Each CDR3 is given with its conserved first and last residue. The order of the fields is clone size, D gene, V gene, J gene, CDR3 DNA, CDR3 protein. A D gene is named only where the DNA matches it firmly. Clone size appears in some rows only: once, few, many, or a class for an expanded clone.

size: .
D: TRBD2
V: TRBV7-9
J: TRBJ2-3
DNA: TGTGCCAGCAGCCTCCCGCCGGGACTAGCGGGAGTGGCAGATACGCAGTATTTT
CDR3: CASSLPPGLAGVADTQYF

size: many
D: .
V: TRBV19
J: TRBJ1-6
DNA: TGTGCCAGTAGTAGTGCTGAAGGGGTTAATAATTCACCCCTCCACTTT
CDR3: CASSSAEGVNNSPLHF

size: many
D: TRBD2
V: TRBV29-1
J: TRBJ2-7
DNA: TGCAGCGTTGCTCTAGCGGGAGCTGGAGAGCAGTACTTC
CDR3: CSVALAGAGEQYF

size: many
D: .
V: TRBV18
J: TRBJ1-1
DNA: TGTGCCAGCTCACCTAGAATAAACCAGGGTTATAGGACTGAAGCTTTCTTT
CDR3: CASSPRINQGYRTEAFF

size: many
D: TRBD2
V: TRBV11-2
J: TRBJ2-1
DNA: TGTGCCAGCAGCTCGACGACTAGCGGGAGAATCCATGAGCAGTTCTTC
CDR3: CASSSTTSGRIHEQFF

size: many
D: .
V: TRBV18
J: TRBJ1-5
DNA: TGTGCCAGCTCACCAGGACCCAATACGGCCCAGCATTTT
CDR3: CASSPGPNTAQHF

size: many
D: TRBD2
V: TRBV12-3/TRBV12-4
J: TRBJ2-2
DNA: TGTGCCAGCAGTCCCGCTCTTAGCGGGAGAAGGGCCGGGGAGCTGTTTTTT
CDR3: CASSPALSGRRAGELFF

size: many
D: TRBD2
V: TRBV24-1
J: TRBJ2-1
DNA: TGTGCCACCAGTGTCGTTACTAGCGATTACAATGAGCAGTTCTTC
CDR3: CATSVVTSDYNEQFF

size: few
D: TRBD1
V: TRBV29-1
J: TRBJ1-2
DNA: TGCAGCGTTGAAAGACAGGGGAATGGCTACACCTTC
CDR3: CSVERQGNGYTF

size: few
D: .
V: TRBV19
J: TRBJ1-5
DNA: TGTGCCAGTACCTGGGTCGCGAGCAATCAGCCCCAGCATTTT
CDR3: CASTWVASNQPQHF

size: many
D: TRBD1
V: TRBV11-2
J: TRBJ2-2
DNA: TGTGCCAGCAGCTACCCCGCGGGACAGGCTAACACCGGGGAGCTGTTTTTT
CDR3: CASSYPAGQANTGELFF

size: .
D: TRBD1
V: TRBV7-9
J: TRBJ1-2
DNA: TGTGCCAGCAGCCCCGGACAGGGGACCTATGGCTACACCTTC
CDR3: CASSPGQGTYGYTF

size: many
D: .
V: TRBV28
J: TRBJ1-4
DNA: TGTGCCAGCAGTTTCCCCGGTTGGGGGCCAAATGAAAAACTGTTTTTT
CDR3: CASSFPGWGPNEKLFF

size: many
D: .
V: TRBV20-1
J: TRBJ2-1
DNA: TGCAGTGCTAGACGACTAGTCTGGTATGAGCAGTTCTTC
CDR3: CSARRLVWYEQFF

size: many
D: TRBD1
V: TRBV19
J: TRBJ2-3
DNA: TGTGCCAGTAGTACAGGGGGCTTTGTCACAGATACGCAGTATTTT
CDR3: CASSTGGFVTDTQYF

size: many
D: .
V: TRBV7-2
J: TRBJ2-1
DNA: TGTGCCAGCAGCTTAGCGGTAGGAGGTTCCTACAATGAGCAGTTCTTC
CDR3: CASSLAVGGSYNEQFF

size: few
D: TRBD2
V: TRBV7-2
J: TRBJ2-4
DNA: TGTGCCAGCAGCACTGGACTAGCGGGAGTCGAAAACATTCAGTACTTC
CDR3: CASSTGLAGVENIQYF

size: many
D: .
V: TRBV10-3
J: TRBJ1-1
DNA: TGTGCCATGGGGACGGCGAACACTGAAGCTTTCTTT
CDR3: CAMGTANTEAFF

size: .
D: .
V: TRBV7-2
J: TRBJ2-7
DNA: TGTGCCAGCAGCTTACAATGGGACGGCTACGAGCAGTACTTC
CDR3: CASSLQWDGYEQYF

size: .
D: TRBD1
V: TRBV27
J: TRBJ2-5
DNA: TGTGCCAGCAGTGATTGGGACAGGGGGTTGGAGACCCAGTACTTC
CDR3: CASSDWDRGLETQYF

size: many
D: TRBD2
V: TRBV2
J: TRBJ2-3
DNA: TGTGCCAGCAGGGACGGGACTACGTATACGCAGTATTTT
CDR3: CASRDGTTYTQYF

size: many
D: .
V: TRBV20-1
J: TRBJ1-1
DNA: TGCAGTGCTATAGATTATGCAGGGAGGGACACTGAAGCTTTCTTT
CDR3: CSAIDYAGRDTEAFF

size: many
D: TRBD1
V: TRBV6-2/TRBV6-3
J: TRBJ1-5
DNA: TGTGCCAGCAGTTCCGGGACAGGGAATAATCAGCCCCAGCATTTT
CDR3: CASSSGTGNNQPQHF

size: many
D: TRBD1
V: TRBV13
J: TRBJ2-5
DNA: TGTGCCAGCAGCCAGACAGGGTTCCAAGAGACCCAGTACTTC
CDR3: CASSQTGFQETQYF

size: many
D: .
V: TRBV6-1
J: TRBJ2-1
DNA: TGTGCCAGCAGTGAATTCCCGGGGAATGAGCAGTTCTTC
CDR3: CASSEFPGNEQFF

size: many
D: .
V: TRBV10-3
J: TRBJ1-1
DNA: TGTGCCATCAGTGAGGGGGTGAACACTGAAGCTTTCTTT
CDR3: CAISEGVNTEAFF